This TCR beta chain was sequenced during a study of cytomegalovirus exposure and HLA in healthy donors. Study outcomes and limitations: Reportedly, HLA-A and HLA-B alleles of most subjects were accurately predicted from TCR beta. Productive status was seen about 87% or about 30% of the time for most TCR beta V segments in an earlier analysis. The study labeled 180 or so TCR beta chains cytomegalovirus-associated. In vitro data verified three CMV-associated chains as specific for CMV antigens.

Regarding this clone: Its specificity is not known.

The PCR was carried out with 60 Vbeta primers and 13 Jbeta primers. Assay used: immunoSEQ multiplex PCR; TCRdb lists only in-frame clones, some missing. The sample shows 200,000 to 250,000 clones, about 83% of them seen only once. The CDR3 runs to 15 residues. Germline assignment: CDR1 MDHEN and CDR2 SYDVKM. The V gene end was trimmed by 6 bases and the J gene end by 8 bases; junction bases not matched to a gene: 11. The chain joins TRBV28 to TRBJ2-1; 9 bases line up with TRBD2. Sequencing was carried out using PBMCs. The receptor's source is a human donor in good health. CDR3 in DNA: TGTGCCAGCAGCTCTAGCGGGATGAACTTGGATGAGCAGTTCTTC. Amino acid sequence: CASSSSGMNLDEQFF. The variable domain in full, with the rest retrieved from reference TRBV28 and TRBJ2-1, is DVKVTQSSRYLVKRTGEKVFLECVQDMDHENMFWYRQDPGLGLRLIYFSYDVKMKEKGDIPEGYSVSREKKERFSLILESASTNQTSMYLCASSSSGMNLDEQFFGPGTRLTVL.